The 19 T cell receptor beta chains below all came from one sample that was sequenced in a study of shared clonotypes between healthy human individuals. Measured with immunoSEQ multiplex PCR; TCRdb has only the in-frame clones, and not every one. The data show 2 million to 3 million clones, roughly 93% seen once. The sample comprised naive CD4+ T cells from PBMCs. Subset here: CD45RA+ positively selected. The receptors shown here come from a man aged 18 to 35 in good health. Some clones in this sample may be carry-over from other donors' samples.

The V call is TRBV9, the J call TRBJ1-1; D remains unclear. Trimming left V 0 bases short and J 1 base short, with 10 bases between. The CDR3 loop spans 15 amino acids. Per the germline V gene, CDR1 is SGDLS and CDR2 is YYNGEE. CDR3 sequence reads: CASSVVGPGNTEAFF. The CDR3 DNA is TGTGCCAGCAGCGTAGTTGGCCCTGGGAACACTGAAGCTTTCTTT.

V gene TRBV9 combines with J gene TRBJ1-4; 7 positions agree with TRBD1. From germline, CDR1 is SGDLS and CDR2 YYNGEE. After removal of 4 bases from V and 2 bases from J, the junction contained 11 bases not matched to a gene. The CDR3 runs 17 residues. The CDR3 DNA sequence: TGTGCCAGCAGCCCCCGACAGGGCCCGGGTACTAATGAAAAACTGTTTTTT. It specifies CASSPRQGPGTNEKLFF. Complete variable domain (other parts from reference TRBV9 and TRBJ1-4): DSGVTQTPKHLITATGQRVTLRCSPRSGDLSVYWYQQSLDQGLQFLIQYYNGEERAKGNILERFSAQQFPDLHSELNLSSLELGDSALYFCASSPRQGPGTNEKLFFGSGTQLSVL.

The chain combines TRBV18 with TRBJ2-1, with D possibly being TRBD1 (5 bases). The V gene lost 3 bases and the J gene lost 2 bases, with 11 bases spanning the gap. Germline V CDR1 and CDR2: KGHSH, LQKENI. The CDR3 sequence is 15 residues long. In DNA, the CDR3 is TGTGCCAGCTCACCCGGACATCAAGCCTACAATGAGCAGTTCTTC. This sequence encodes CASSPGHQAYNEQFF.

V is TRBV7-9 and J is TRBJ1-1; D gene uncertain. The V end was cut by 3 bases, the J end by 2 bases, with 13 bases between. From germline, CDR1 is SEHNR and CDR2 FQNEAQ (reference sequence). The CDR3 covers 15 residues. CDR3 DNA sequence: TGTGCCAGCAGCTTGATACTGGTACCAAACACTGAAGCTTTCTTT. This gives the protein CASSLILVPNTEAFF. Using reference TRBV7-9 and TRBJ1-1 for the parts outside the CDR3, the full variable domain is DTGVSQNPRHKITKRGQNVTFRCDPISEHNRLYWYRQTLGQGPEFLTYFQNEAQLEKSRLLSDRFSAERPKGSFSTLEIQRTEQGDSAMYLCASSLILVPNTEAFFGQGTRLTVV.

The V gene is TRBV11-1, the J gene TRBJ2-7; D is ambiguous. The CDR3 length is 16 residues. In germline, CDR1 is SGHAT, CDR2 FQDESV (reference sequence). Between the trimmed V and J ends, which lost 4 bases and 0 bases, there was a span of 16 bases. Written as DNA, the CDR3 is TGTGCCAGCAGCTCCCGTGCAGTGGGGTTCTCCTACGAGCAGTACTTC. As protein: CASSSRAVGFSYEQYF.

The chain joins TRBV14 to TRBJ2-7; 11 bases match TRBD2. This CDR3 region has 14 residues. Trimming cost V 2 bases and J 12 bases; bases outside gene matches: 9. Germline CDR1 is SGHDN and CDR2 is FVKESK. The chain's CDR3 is CASSQHLTSGISYF. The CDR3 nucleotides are TGTGCCAGCAGCCAACATTTGACTAGCGGGATTTCGTACTTC.

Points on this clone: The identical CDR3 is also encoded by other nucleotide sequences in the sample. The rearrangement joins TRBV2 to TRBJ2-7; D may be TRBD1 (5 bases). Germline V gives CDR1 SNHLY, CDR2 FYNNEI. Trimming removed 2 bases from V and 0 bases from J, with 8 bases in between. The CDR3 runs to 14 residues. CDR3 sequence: CASSEQGSSYEQYF. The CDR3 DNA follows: TGTGCCAGCAGTGAACAGGGATCCTCCTACGAGCAGTACTTC.

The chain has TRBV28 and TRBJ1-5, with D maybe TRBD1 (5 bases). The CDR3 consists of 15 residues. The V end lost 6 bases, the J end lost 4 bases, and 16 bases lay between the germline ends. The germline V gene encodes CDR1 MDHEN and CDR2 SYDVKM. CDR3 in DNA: TGTGCCAGCAGGACTTGGGGGTTGGGAAATCAGCCCCAGCATTTT. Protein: CASRTWGLGNQPQHF.

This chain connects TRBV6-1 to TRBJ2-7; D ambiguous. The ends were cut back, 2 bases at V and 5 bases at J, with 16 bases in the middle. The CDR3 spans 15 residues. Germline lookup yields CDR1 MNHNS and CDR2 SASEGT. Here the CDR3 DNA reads TGTGCCAGCAGTGAACCGGGTTACCTGTTCCACGAGCAGTACTTC. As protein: CASSEPGYLFHEQYF.

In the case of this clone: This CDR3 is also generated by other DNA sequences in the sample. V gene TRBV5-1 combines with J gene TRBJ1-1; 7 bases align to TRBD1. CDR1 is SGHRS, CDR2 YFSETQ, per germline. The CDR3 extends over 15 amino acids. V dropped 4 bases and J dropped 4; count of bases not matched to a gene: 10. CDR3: CASSPRQGGGTEAFF. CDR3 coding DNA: TGCGCCAGCAGCCCCCGACAGGGAGGAGGCACTGAAGCTTTCTTT.

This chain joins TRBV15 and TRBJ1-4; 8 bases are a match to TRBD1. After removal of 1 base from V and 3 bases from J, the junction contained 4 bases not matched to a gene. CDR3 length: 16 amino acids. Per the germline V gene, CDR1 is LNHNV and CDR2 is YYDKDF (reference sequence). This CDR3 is CATSRAGQAPNEKLFF. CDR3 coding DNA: TGTGCCACCAGCAGAGCGGGACAGGCCCCTAATGAAAAACTGTTTTTT.

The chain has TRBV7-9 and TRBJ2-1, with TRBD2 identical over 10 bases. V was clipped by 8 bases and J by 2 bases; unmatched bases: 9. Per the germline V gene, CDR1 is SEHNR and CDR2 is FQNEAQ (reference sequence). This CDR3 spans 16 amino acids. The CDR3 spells CASGASGSSAYNEQFF. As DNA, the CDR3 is TGTGCCAGCGGGGCTAGCGGGAGTTCCGCCTACAATGAGCAGTTCTTC.

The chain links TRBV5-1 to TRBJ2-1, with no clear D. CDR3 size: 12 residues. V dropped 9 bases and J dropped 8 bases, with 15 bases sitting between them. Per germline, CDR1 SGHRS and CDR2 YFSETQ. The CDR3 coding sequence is TGCGCCACCTCAGCGCTGAGTGATGAGCAGTTCTTC. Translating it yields CATSALSDEQFF.

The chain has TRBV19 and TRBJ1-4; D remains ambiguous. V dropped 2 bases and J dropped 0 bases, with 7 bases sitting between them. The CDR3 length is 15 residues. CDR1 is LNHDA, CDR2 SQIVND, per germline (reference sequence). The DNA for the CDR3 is TGTGCCAGTAGTATATCCACATCAACTAATGAAAAACTGTTTTTT. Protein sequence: CASSISTSTNEKLFF.

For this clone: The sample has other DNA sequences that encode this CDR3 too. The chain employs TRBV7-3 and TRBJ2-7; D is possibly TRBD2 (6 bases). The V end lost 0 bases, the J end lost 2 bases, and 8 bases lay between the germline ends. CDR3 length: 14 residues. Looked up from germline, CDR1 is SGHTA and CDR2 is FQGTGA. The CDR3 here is CASSLTGGAYEQYF. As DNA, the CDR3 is TGTGCCAGCAGCTTAACGGGGGGAGCCTACGAGCAGTACTTC.

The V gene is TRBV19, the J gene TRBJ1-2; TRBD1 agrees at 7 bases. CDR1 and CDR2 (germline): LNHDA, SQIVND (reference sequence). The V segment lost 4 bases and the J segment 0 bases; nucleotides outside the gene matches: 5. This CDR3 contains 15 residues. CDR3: CASSRGTAANYGYTF. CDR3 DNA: TGTGCCAGTAGTAGAGGGACAGCAGCTAACTATGGCTACACCTTC.

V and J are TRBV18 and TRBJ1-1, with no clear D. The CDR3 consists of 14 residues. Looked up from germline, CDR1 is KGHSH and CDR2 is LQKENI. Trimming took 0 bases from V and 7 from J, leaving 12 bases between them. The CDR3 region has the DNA TGTGCCAGCTCACCACCGGGGAGATCCGGTGAAGCTTTCTTT. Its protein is CASSPPGRSGEAFF.

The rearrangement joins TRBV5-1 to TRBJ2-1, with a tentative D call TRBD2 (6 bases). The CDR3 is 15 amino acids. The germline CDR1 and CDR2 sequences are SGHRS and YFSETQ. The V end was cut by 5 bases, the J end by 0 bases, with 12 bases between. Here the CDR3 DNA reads TGCGCCAGCAGGGAGATCGGGGGCTCCTACAATGAGCAGTTCTTC. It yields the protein CASREIGGSYNEQFF. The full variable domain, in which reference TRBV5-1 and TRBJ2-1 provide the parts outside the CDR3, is KAGVTQTPRYLIKTRGQQVTLSCSPISGHRSVSWYQQTPGQGLQFLFEYFSETQRNKGNFPGRFSGRQFSNSRSEMNVSTLELGDSALYLCASREIGGSYNEQFFGPGTRLTVL.

The CDR3 protein is CASKLGGEQFF. DNA for the CDR3: TGTGCCAGCAAGCTAGGGGGGGAGCAGTTCTTC. The rearrangement uses TRBV28 and TRBJ2-1, with D perhaps matching TRBD1 or TRBD2 (6 bases each). V shed 7 bases and J shed 10 bases, with 11 bases lying between them. CDR3 length: 11 residues. Germline lookup yields CDR1 MDHEN and CDR2 SYDVKM.